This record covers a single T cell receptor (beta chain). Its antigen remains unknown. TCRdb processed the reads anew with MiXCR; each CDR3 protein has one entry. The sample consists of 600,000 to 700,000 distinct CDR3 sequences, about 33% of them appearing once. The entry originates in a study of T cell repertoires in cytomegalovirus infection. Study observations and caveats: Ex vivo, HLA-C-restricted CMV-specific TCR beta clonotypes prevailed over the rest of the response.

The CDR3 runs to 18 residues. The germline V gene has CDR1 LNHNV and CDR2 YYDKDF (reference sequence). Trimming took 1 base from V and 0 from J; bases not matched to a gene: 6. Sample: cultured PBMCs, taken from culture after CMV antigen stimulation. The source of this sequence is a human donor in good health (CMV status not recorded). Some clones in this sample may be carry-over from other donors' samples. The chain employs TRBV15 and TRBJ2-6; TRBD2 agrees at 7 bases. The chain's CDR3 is CATSRGSGASSGANVLTF. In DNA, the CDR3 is TGTGCCACCAGCAGAGGGAGCGGGGCCAGCTCTGGGGCCAACGTCCTGACTTTC.